A selection of T cell receptor beta chains follows, all from one sample in a study of cytomegalovirus exposure and HLA in healthy donors. Sequenced by immunoSEQ multiplex PCR; TCRdb stores in-frame clones only, minus some. The sample's table shows more than 30,000 clones. Sample: PBMCs. These TCRs come from a man aged 35-49 years in good health and CMV-seropositive. Both conserved end residues are part of each CDR3. A D gene is named only where the DNA matches it firmly.

V	J	D	CDR3	DNA
TRBV14	TRBJ2-7	-	CASSQNTDIYEQYF	TGTGCCAGCAGCCAGAACACGGACATTTACGAGCAGTACTTC
TRBV19	TRBJ2-1	TRBD2	CASSILAGVPEQFF	TGTGCCAGTAGTATACTAGCGGGAGTGCCTGAGCAGTTCTTC
TRBV29-1	TRBJ2-7	-	CSVEDGGYEQYF	TGCAGCGTTGAAGATGGAGGTTACGAGCAGTACTTC
TRBV11-3	TRBJ2-2	TRBD2	CASRPAGLPGAGELFF	TGTGCCAGCAGACCAGCGGGACTTCCCGGGGCCGGGGAGCTGTTTTTT
TRBV5-6	TRBJ2-1	-	CASSLGLVVHNEQFF	TGTGCCAGCAGCTTGGGACTAGTAGTCCACAATGAGCAGTTCTTC
TRBV9	TRBJ2-1	TRBD2	CASSVGEAGGANEQFF	TGTGCCAGCAGCGTAGGAGAAGCGGGGGGAGCCAATGAGCAGTTCTTC
TRBV18	TRBJ2-7	-	CASSPSEAIYEQYF	TGTGCCAGCTCACCGTCGGAGGCAATCTACGAGCAGTACTTC
TRBV5-1	TRBJ1-2	-	CASSLWQDGYGYTF	TGCGCCAGCAGCTTGTGGCAGGATGGCTATGGCTACACCTTC
TRBV21-1	TRBJ1-5	-	CASSKQDISNQPQHF	TGTGCCAGCAGCAAACAGGACATTAGCAATCAGCCCCAGCATTTT
TRBV10-1	TRBJ1-1	TRBD1	CASSQGQGNTEAFF	TGCGCCAGCAGTCAAGGACAGGGAAACACTGAAGCTTTCTTT
TRBV1	TRBJ2-2	-	CTSSQDGAGDTTGELFF	TGCACCAGCAGCCAAGATGGGGCGGGAGACACCACCGGGGAGCTGTTTTTT
TRBV5-1	TRBJ1-5	-	CAIKIAESNQPQHF	TGCGCCATCAAAATCGCAGAAAGCAATCAGCCCCAGCATTTT
TRBV5-4	TRBJ2-1	-	CASSPRTSSSYNEQFF	TGTGCCAGCAGCCCTCGAACTAGCAGTTCCTACAATGAGCAGTTCTTC
TRBV5-1	TRBJ2-7	TRBD2	CASSPPEAGVYEQYF	TGCGCCAGCAGCCCCCCGGAGGCGGGAGTCTACGAGCAGTACTTC
TRBV27	TRBJ1-5	TRBD1	CASSLEGAWNQPQHF	TGTGCCAGCAGTTTAGAGGGGGCCTGGAATCAGCCCCAGCATTTT
TRBV7-8	TRBJ1-2	TRBD1	CASSSTPGGGGYTF	TGTGCCAGCAGCTCCACCCCAGGGGGCGGTGGCTACACCTTC
TRBV27	TRBJ1-1	-	CASRKDSQVQNTEAFF	TGTGCCAGCAGGAAAGACAGCCAAGTCCAAAACACTGAAGCTTTCTTT
TRBV10-3	TRBJ1-2	TRBD1	CAISYSAGTGGDGYTF	TGCGCCATCAGCTACTCCGCCGGGACAGGGGGGGATGGCTACACCTTC
TRBV11-3	TRBJ2-7	TRBD2	CASSLGSGSGYEQYF	TGTGCCAGCAGCCTCGGGAGCGGGAGTGGCTACGAGCAGTACTTC
TRBV5-1	TRBJ2-7	TRBD1	CASSIDRAEQYF	TGCGCCAGCAGCATCGACAGGGCCGAGCAGTACTTC
TRBV27	TRBJ1-1	TRBD1	CASSFLRGQGIPEAFF	TGTGCCAGCAGTTTTCTAAGGGGACAGGGGATCCCTGAAGCTTTCTTT
TRBV18	TRBJ2-1	TRBD1	CASSPPGQGGNEQFF	TGTGCCAGCTCACCTCCGGGACAGGGTGGAAATGAGCAGTTCTTC
TRBV27	TRBJ1-1	TRBD1	CASFRQGPNTEAFF	TGTGCCAGCTTTCGACAGGGGCCGAACACTGAAGCTTTCTTT
TRBV11-2	TRBJ1-2	-	CASSFSENYGYTF	TGTGCCAGCAGCTTCAGCGAGAACTATGGCTACACCTTC
TRBV2	TRBJ2-2	-	CASRRSNTGELFF	TGTGCCAGCAGGAGGTCAAACACCGGGGAGCTGTTTTTT
TRBV28	TRBJ1-2	TRBD1	CASSTAGTGTYGYTF	TGTGCCAGCTCTACCGCCGGGACAGGGACCTATGGCTACACCTTC
TRBV11-1	TRBJ2-7	TRBD1	CASSSPGQGSYEQYF	TGTGCCAGCAGCTCACCGGGACAGGGGAGTTACGAGCAGTACTTC
TRBV12-5	TRBJ1-1	-	CASGLGEANTEAFF	TGTGCTAGTGGTTTGGGGGAGGCGAACACTGAAGCTTTCTTT
TRBV27	TRBJ2-6	TRBD1	CASRDRVSGANVLTF	TGTGCCAGCAGGGACAGGGTTTCTGGGGCCAACGTCCTGACTTTC
TRBV7-2	TRBJ1-3	TRBD1	CASSRGQLSVSGNTIYF	TGTGCCAGCAGCCGGGGACAGCTGAGCGTCTCTGGAAACACCATATATTTT
TRBV30	TRBJ2-1	-	CAWSPPVSYSYNEQFF	TGTGCCTGGAGTCCCCCGGTTAGCTACTCCTACAATGAGCAGTTCTTC
TRBV5-5	TRBJ2-1	TRBD2	CASRPSGGWRDRDEQFF	TGTGCCAGCAGGCCTTCCGGGGGGTGGCGGGATCGGGATGAGCAGTTCTTC
TRBV18	TRBJ2-2	-	CASSPIDARTGELFF	TGTGCCAGCTCCCCTATTGACGCGAGGACCGGGGAGCTGTTTTTT
TRBV6-1	TRBJ2-1	TRBD1	CASRTPGQVNNEQFF	TGTGCCAGCAGGACACCGGGACAGGTCAACAATGAGCAGTTCTTC
TRBV5-5	TRBJ2-7	TRBD1	CASSRTGTGANEQYF	TGTGCCAGCAGCCGGACCGGGACAGGGGCCAACGAGCAGTACTTC
TRBV2	TRBJ2-7	TRBD1	CATTGGYEQYF	TGTGCCACCACAGGGGGCTACGAGCAGTACTTC
TRBV5-6	TRBJ2-1	-	CASSFGQLVYNEQFF	TGTGCCAGCAGCTTTGGACAGTTAGTCTACAATGAGCAGTTCTTC
TRBV5-1	TRBJ1-6	TRBD1	CASRPLRTGESPLHF	TGCGCCAGCAGACCTCTCCGGACAGGGGAGTCACCCCTCCACTTT
TRBV15	TRBJ2-3	-	CATSRDGGSSTDTQYF	TGTGCCACCAGCAGAGACGGAGGATCTAGCACAGATACGCAGTATTTT
TRBV28	TRBJ2-7	-	CASIGGALEQYF	TGTGCCAGCATCGGCGGGGCCCTCGAGCAGTACTTC
TRBV5-1	TRBJ2-7	TRBD1	CASSPTGTEYEQYF	TGCGCCAGCAGCCCGACCGGGACAGAATACGAGCAGTACTTC
TRBV5-1	TRBJ2-3	TRBD2	CASRPKGVAGGSDTQYF	TGCGCCAGCAGGCCCAAGGGGGTAGCGGGAGGATCAGATACGCAGTATTTT
TRBV4-1	TRBJ2-7	-	CASSQASKGRNEQYF	TGCGCCAGCAGCCAAGCCAGTAAGGGGCGTAACGAGCAGTACTTC
TRBV18	TRBJ2-2	-	CASSPSSRQDTGELFF	TGTGCCAGCTCACCCAGCTCACGACAGGACACCGGGGAGCTGTTTTTT
TRBV18	TRBJ2-7	-	CASSRGYEQYF	TGTGCCAGCTCCCGCGGTTACGAGCAGTACTTC
TRBV7-8	TRBJ2-7	-	CASSSRDFSYEQYF	TGTGCCAGCAGCTCCCGGGACTTCTCCTACGAGCAGTACTTC
TRBV6-6	TRBJ2-1	-	CASRQKIDGNNEQFF	TGTGCCAGCAGACAAAAGATTGACGGGAACAATGAGCAGTTCTTC
TRBV28	TRBJ2-1	TRBD1	CASSSSGGEQFF	TGTGCCAGCAGTTCCTCAGGGGGTGAGCAGTTCTTC
TRBV11-2	TRBJ2-1	TRBD1	CASSSHSTGGNEQFF	TGTGCCAGCAGCTCGCACTCGACAGGGGGCAATGAGCAGTTCTTC
TRBV7-2	TRBJ2-1	-	CASSLAGSSYNEQFF	TGTGCCAGCAGCTTAGCGGGGAGCTCCTACAATGAGCAGTTCTTC
TRBV2	TRBJ1-5	-	CASSETFFPQHF	TGTGCCAGCAGTGAGACTTTTTTCCCCCAGCATTTT
TRBV2	TRBJ1-4	-	CASSGQGAKLFF	TGTGCCAGCAGTGGGCAGGGTGCAAAACTGTTTTTT
TRBV18	TRBJ1-6	TRBD1	CASSPRGQPDSPLHF	TGTGCCAGCTCACCAAGGGGACAGCCTGATTCACCCCTCCACTTT
TRBV6-1	TRBJ2-1	-	CASTLAPYNEQFF	TGTGCCAGCACCCTAGCGCCTTACAATGAGCAGTTCTTC